This TCR beta chain came from a study of identical twins. General observations from the study: Out-of-frame TCR alpha sharing in monozygotic twins exceeded recombination model predictions. Zero-insertion analyses might be partly confounded by invariant T cells like MAIT and iNKT.

TCRdb redid the calling of the 5' RACE reads with MiXCR, one entry per CDR3 protein. The sample has around 530,000 distinct CDR3 sequences; approximately 16% are singletons. This clonotype occurred a few times. Its antigen is as yet unknown. J gave up 8 bases and V 0 bases, and 6 bases lay outside the gene matches. Germline V CDR1 and CDR2: KGHDR, SFDVKD. The CDR3 is 16 residues long. These same data were also listed under a study on yellow fever vaccine responses in identical twins. That study adds: Reported findings indicate that twins' vaccine T cell responses seemed partially convergent, partially personalized.

The rearrangement uses TRBV24-1 and TRBJ2-1, with 10 positions matching TRBD2. Specimen: CD4+ T cells sorted from blood. This TCR came from a woman between 18 and 30 years old in good health. This CDR3 is CATSDLSSGSLDEQFF. The CDR3 DNA sequence: TGTGCCACCAGTGATTTGTCTAGCGGGAGTTTGGATGAGCAGTTCTTC.